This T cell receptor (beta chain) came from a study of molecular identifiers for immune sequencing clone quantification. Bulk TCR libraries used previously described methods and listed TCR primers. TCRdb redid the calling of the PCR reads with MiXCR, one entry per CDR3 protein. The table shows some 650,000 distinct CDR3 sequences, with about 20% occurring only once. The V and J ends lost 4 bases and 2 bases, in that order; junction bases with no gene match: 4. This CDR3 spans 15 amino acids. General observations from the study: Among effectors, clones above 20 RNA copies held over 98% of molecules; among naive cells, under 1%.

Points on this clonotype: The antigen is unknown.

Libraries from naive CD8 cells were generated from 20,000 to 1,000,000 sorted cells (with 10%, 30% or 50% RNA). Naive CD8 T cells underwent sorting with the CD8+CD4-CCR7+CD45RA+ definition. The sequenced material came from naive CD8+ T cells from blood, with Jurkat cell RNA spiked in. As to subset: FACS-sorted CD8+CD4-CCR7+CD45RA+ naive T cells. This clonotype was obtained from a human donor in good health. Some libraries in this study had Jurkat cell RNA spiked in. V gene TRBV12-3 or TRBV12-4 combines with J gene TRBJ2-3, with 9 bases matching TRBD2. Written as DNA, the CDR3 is TGTGCCAGCAGTTCAGCGGGGGGATACACAGATACGCAGTATTTT. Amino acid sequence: CASSSAGGYTDTQYF.